This entry features one T cell receptor (beta chain) sequence. The sample is drawn from a study of blood T cell repertoires in COVID-19. Whole-study context: Sources were T cells, B-cell-depleted T cells, or PBMCs; the material itself was cDNA or gDNA.

Cohorts were based on clinical histories the participants reported. Germline V lookup: CDR1 SGHNT, CDR2 YENEEA. CDR3 length: 13 amino acids. Trimming removed 1 base from V and 6 bases from J, with 10 bases in between. Authors' processing steps: Nucleated cell counts were estimated from reference gene primer amplification. TCRdb's copy holds only in-frame clones and misses some; the assay was immunoSEQ multiplex PCR. V, J and clone size reflect that table, while D and trimming were determined from the DNA. The repertoire holds about 160,000 clones, around nine tenths seen once, with about 6.3% in the top ten.

The origin of this receptor is a woman aged 45-65 years who had recovered from COVID-19. The sequenced sample was PBMCs or T cells enriched from blood (not recorded which). The V call is TRBV11-3, the J call TRBJ2-7; D gene ambiguous. The DNA of the CDR3 is TGTGCCAGCAGCTTAGGTGCGATTGTCGAGCAGTACTTC. Its protein is CASSLGAIVEQYF.